This is a list of T cell receptor beta chains from one sample in a study of blood T cell repertoires in COVID-19. Using immunoSEQ multiplex PCR, the repertoire was profiled, and TCRdb retains in-frame clones only, with some absent. The sample holds about 100,000 clones, approximately 85% seen once. The material sequenced was peripheral blood. These receptors were taken from a woman aged 55-69 years with acute or convalescent COVID-19. Both conserved end residues are part of each CDR3. The order of the fields is clone size, D gene, J gene, V gene, CDR3 protein, CDR3 DNA. D genes are given only for firm matches. Size values are once, few and many counts, or a class for expanded clones, and some rows have none.

NA	TRBD1	TRBJ2-1	TRBV5-1	CASSSPGQYNEQFF	TGCGCCAGCAGCTCCCCGGGACAGTACAATGAGCAGTTCTTC
NA	TRBD1	TRBJ2-7	TRBV5-5	CASSTPTGGMVEQYF	TGTGCCAGCAGCACCCCGACAGGGGGAATGGTCGAGCAGTACTTC
NA	TRBD2	TRBJ2-1	TRBV27	CASSLFLAGSSYNEQFF	TGTGCCAGCAGTTTATTTCTAGCGGGCAGCTCCTACAATGAGCAGTTCTTC
NA	NA	TRBJ2-5	TRBV7-9	CASSLDQGPETQYF	TGTGCCAGCAGCTTAGATCAGGGTCCAGAGACCCAGTACTTC
NA	NA	TRBJ1-5	TRBV3-1/TRBV3-2	CASSQGSASNQPQHF	TGTGCCAGCAGCCAAGGTAGCGCTAGCAATCAGCCCCAGCATTTT
NA	NA	TRBJ1-6	TRBV3-1/TRBV3-2	CASSDRHGGNSPLHF	TGTGCCAGCAGCGACAGACATGGAGGGAATTCACCCCTCCACTTT
once	TRBD1	TRBJ1-2	TRBV6-5	CASSYGTGGYGYTF	TGTGCCAGCAGTTACGGGACAGGGGGCTACGGCTACACCTTC
once	NA	TRBJ1-2	TRBV19	CASSSTRVVTNYGYTF	TGTGCCAGTAGCTCCACCCGGGTTGTGACTAACTATGGCTACACCTTC
NA	TRBD2	TRBJ2-1	TRBV7-2	CASSKAGTGRGNEQFF	TGTGCCAGCAGCAAGGCCGGGACGGGGAGGGGCAATGAGCAGTTCTTC
NA	NA	TRBJ1-2	TRBV6-1	CASSEGGADYGYTF	TGTGCCAGCAGTGAAGGGGGCGCGGACTATGGCTACACCTTC
NA	NA	TRBJ2-2	TRBV4-1	CASSQEPVADTGELFF	TGCGCCAGCAGCCAAGAACCGGTAGCGGACACCGGGGAGCTGTTTTTT
NA	NA	TRBJ1-1	TRBV7-6	CASSQGLGPNTEAFF	TGTGCCAGCAGCCAAGGTCTTGGGCCAAACACTGAAGCTTTCTTT
NA	NA	TRBJ1-5	TRBV19	CASSPLAQPQHF	TGTGCCAGTAGTCCCCTGGCCCAGCCCCAGCATTTT
NA	NA	TRBJ2-1	TRBV12-3/TRBV12-4	CASSYLRNNEQFF	TGTGCCAGCAGTTACCTACGAAACAATGAGCAGTTCTTC
NA	TRBD2	TRBJ2-3	TRBV7-9	CASSRSGLAGGTDTQYF	TGTGCCAGCAGCAGATCGGGACTAGCGGGAGGTACAGATACGCAGTATTTT
NA	TRBD1	TRBJ1-5	TRBV2	CASSEVGDRVRQPQHF	TGTGCCAGCAGTGAAGTTGGAGACAGGGTGAGGCAGCCCCAGCATTTT
NA	TRBD1	TRBJ2-3	TRBV28	CASSFGAGGDTQYF	TGTGCCAGCAGTTTTGGCGCAGGGGGAGATACGCAGTATTTT
NA	TRBD2	TRBJ2-3	TRBV19	CASRRLAARSDTQYF	TGTGCCAGTAGAAGACTAGCGGCGAGATCAGATACGCAGTATTTT
NA	TRBD1	TRBJ1-6	TRBV28	CASRGTELSPLHF	TGTGCCAGCAGGGGGACAGAATTGTCACCCCTCCACTTT
many	TRBD2	TRBJ2-1	TRBV27	CASRGGRAKNEQFF	TGTGCCAGCAGGGGCGGGAGGGCCAAAAATGAGCAGTTCTTC
NA	NA	TRBJ2-7	TRBV4-1	CASSQGTLPYGDEQYF	TGCGCCAGCAGCCAGGGGACTCTCCCCTACGGGGACGAGCAGTACTTC
once	NA	TRBJ1-1	TRBV7-2	CASSFFSEAAEAFF	TGTGCCAGCAGCTTTTTTTCAGAAGCGGCTGAAGCTTTCTTT
NA	NA	TRBJ1-2	TRBV29-1	CSVEEWATSYGYTF	TGCAGCGTTGAAGAGTGGGCCACCTCCTATGGCTACACCTTC
NA	NA	TRBJ2-5	TRBV6-1	CASSETGETQYF	TGTGCCAGCAGTGAGACTGGGGAGACCCAGTACTTC
once	NA	TRBJ2-2	TRBV7-8	CASSLAVRVTGELFF	TGTGCCAGCAGCTTAGCAGTCAGGGTAACCGGGGAGCTGTTTTTT
once	NA	TRBJ2-1	TRBV12-3/TRBV12-4	CASSEHNEQFF	TGTGCCAGCAGTGAGCACAATGAGCAGTTCTTC
NA	TRBD2	TRBJ2-2	TRBV30	CAWSSGRDTGELFF	TGTGCCTGGAGTTCCGGGAGGGACACCGGGGAGCTGTTTTTT
NA	NA	TRBJ2-2	TRBV5-1	CASSLAGAPGELFF	TGCGCCAGCAGCTTGGCAGGGGCTCCCGGGGAGCTGTTTTTT
NA	NA	TRBJ2-4	TRBV7-9	CASSLEPGTKNIQYF	TGTGCCAGCAGCCTAGAGCCGGGAACCAAAAACATTCAGTACTTC
NA	TRBD1	TRBJ1-2	TRBV6-5	CASRDSGGNSGYTF	TGTGCCAGCCGGGATTCAGGGGGCAATAGTGGCTACACCTTC
NA	NA	TRBJ2-1	TRBV7-3	CASSPTGLGNNEQFF	TGTGCCAGCAGCCCCACGGGACTGGGGAACAATGAGCAGTTCTTC
NA	TRBD1	TRBJ2-2	TRBV12-5	CASGLGLTSTGWTGELFF	TGTGCTAGTGGTTTGGGCCTTACCTCGACAGGGTGGACCGGGGAGCTGTTTTTT
NA	TRBD2	TRBJ2-1	TRBV7-3	CASSSGLAGEGPEFF	TGTGCCAGCAGCTCAGGACTAGCGGGAGAGGGTCCGGAGTTCTTC
once	NA	TRBJ2-2	TRBV4-1	CASSQAAGPTGELFF	TGCGCCAGCAGCCAAGCTGCGGGACCGACCGGGGAGCTGTTTTTT
NA	TRBD1	TRBJ2-6	TRBV3-1/TRBV3-2	CASSQFAGTGTASGANVLTF	TGTGCCAGCAGCCAATTCGCCGGGACAGGGACAGCCTCTGGGGCCAACGTCCTGACTTTC
NA	TRBD2	TRBJ2-4	TRBV7-8	CASSARELENIQYF	TGTGCCAGCAGCGCGCGGGAGCTCGAAAACATTCAGTACTTC
once	NA	TRBJ2-1	TRBV5-4	CASSLDRSSYNEQFF	TGTGCCAGCAGCTTAGACCGGAGCTCCTACAATGAGCAGTTCTTC
few	NA	TRBJ1-1	TRBV10-1	CASSQGPGTEAFF	TGCGCCAGCAGTCAGGGCCCTGGCACTGAAGCTTTCTTT
NA	NA	TRBJ1-4	TRBV29-1	CSVAATNEKLFF	TGCAGCGTTGCCGCAACTAATGAAAAACTGTTTTTT
NA	NA	TRBJ1-1	TRBV10-2	CASRYMNTEAFF	TGCGCCAGCAGATACATGAACACTGAAGCTTTCTTT
NA	NA	TRBJ2-3	TRBV5-1	CASSLWGEADTQYF	TGCGCCAGCAGCTTGTGGGGGGAGGCAGATACGCAGTATTTT
NA	TRBD2	TRBJ2-1	TRBV5-4	CASALGLDNEQFF	TGTGCCAGCGCCCTGGGACTAGACAATGAGCAGTTCTTC
NA	NA	TRBJ1-1	TRBV30	CAWIKMGGNTEAFF	TGTGCCTGGATCAAAATGGGGGGGAACACTGAAGCTTTCTTT
NA	TRBD1	TRBJ1-3	TRBV19	CASSRTGIGNTIYF	TGTGCCAGTAGCCGGACAGGGATCGGAAACACCATATATTTT
NA	NA	TRBJ2-5	TRBV21-1	CASSRAGEGETQYF	TGTGCCAGCAGCAGAGCGGGAGAGGGAGAGACCCAGTACTTC
NA	NA	TRBJ1-5	TRBV4-2	CASSQDPFGGNQPQHF	TGTGCCAGCAGCCAAGATCCCTTTGGCGGTAATCAGCCCCAGCATTTT
NA	TRBD2	TRBJ2-6	TRBV28	CASSLSFPKLAGGPGANVLTF	TGTGCCAGCAGTTTATCATTCCCAAAACTAGCGGGAGGGCCTGGGGCCAACGTCCTGACTTTC
NA	TRBD2	TRBJ2-1	TRBV5-1	CASTSSGAYNEQFF	TGCGCCAGCACTTCTAGCGGCGCCTACAATGAGCAGTTCTTC
few	NA	TRBJ1-4	TRBV6-1	CASSDLGLGNEKLFF	TGTGCCAGCAGTGATCTGGGGCTGGGGAATGAAAAACTGTTTTTT